Listed below are T cell receptor beta chains from one sample, sequenced in a study of identical twins. TCRdb independently ran MiXCR on the 5' RACE reads; one entry per CDR3 protein. The sample records hundreds of thousands of distinct CDR3 sequences, 8.5% to 9.5% being singletons. These data also formed part of another study, on yellow fever vaccine responses in identical twins.

Sequenced sample: PBMCs. All receptors come from a woman under 30 in good health. Both conserved end residues are part of each CDR3. The D gene is left open where the match is weak. Size is stated for part of the rows, as once, few or many counts, or as a class when the clone is expanded.

size	V	D	J	DNA	CDR3
.	TRBV12-3/TRBV12-4	TRBD2	TRBJ2-7	TGTGCCAGCAGTCCCCCATCCGGGACTAGGGACTACGAGCAGTACTTC	CASSPPSGTRDYEQYF
.	TRBV20-1	TRBD1	TRBJ2-3	TGCAGTGCTGGCTGGGACAGGCGCACAGATACGCAGTATTTT	CSAGWDRRTDTQYF
few	TRBV5-4	TRBD2	TRBJ2-3	TGTGCCAGCAGCTTGGCGGCCCCGGGACTAGCGGGTGGAGGGGCAGATACGCAGTATTTT	CASSLAAPGLAGGGADTQYF
.	TRBV20-1	.	TRBJ2-7	TGCAGTGCTAGATCGGGTTCGGGGCCTACCTCCTACGAGCAGTACTTC	CSARSGSGPTSYEQYF
few	TRBV2	.	TRBJ1-6	TGTGCCAGCATTGTGACAGAAAATTCACCCCTCCACTTT	CASIVTENSPLHF
many	TRBV12-3/TRBV12-4	.	TRBJ1-2	TGTGCCAGCAGTTTATGGGACGACAGGCGCCGTCCCGGCTACACCTTC	CASSLWDDRRRPGYTF
few	TRBV11-2	.	TRBJ1-3	TGTGCCAGCAGCCACCTCCGGAGGGACGAAAGAAACACCATATATTTT	CASSHLRRDERNTIYF
few	TRBV19	TRBD2	TRBJ2-1	TGTGCCAGTACACTCGCGGGAGTCGGGTATGAGCAGTTCTTC	CASTLAGVGYEQFF
few	TRBV5-6	TRBD2	TRBJ2-7	TGTGCCAGCACCACAAAGACTAGCGGATACTCCTACGAGCAGTACTTC	CASTTKTSGYSYEQYF
once	TRBV27	.	TRBJ2-7	TGTGCCAGCAGCCAAGCCATCCCCTACGAGCAGTACTTC	CASSQAIPYEQYF
many	TRBV7-2	.	TRBJ2-3	TGTGCCAGCAGCTTACTACAGGGTAAAGATACGCAGTATTTT	CASSLLQGKDTQYF
.	TRBV12-3/TRBV12-4	TRBD2	TRBJ2-7	TGTGCCAGCCGTCGGGGACTAGCGGGAGGAGAGCAGTACTTC	CASRRGLAGGEQYF
.	TRBV20-1	.	TRBJ2-5	TGCAGTGCTAGCCCCTCGGGCGGCCAGGAGACCCAGTACTTC	CSASPSGGQETQYF
.	TRBV27	TRBD2	TRBJ2-7	TGTGCCAGCAGGAGACTAGCGGGCATCCACGAGCAGTACTTC	CASRRLAGIHEQYF
many	TRBV29-1	TRBD1	TRBJ2-2	TGCAGCGTTGAAGGTGGGGACAGGAACACCGGGGAGCTGTTTTTT	CSVEGGDRNTGELFF
many	TRBV7-2	.	TRBJ2-7	TGTGCCAGCAGCTTAGGGTTAGGGGGTGGCTACGAGCAGTACTTC	CASSLGLGGGYEQYF
few	TRBV27	.	TRBJ2-2	TGTGCCAGCAGCAACGAACGAGGTTATCCGGCCGGGGAGCTGTTTTTT	CASSNERGYPAGELFF
many	TRBV5-1	.	TRBJ2-3	TGCGCCAGCAGCTTGGTGGCTAGTAGCACAGATACGCAGTATTTT	CASSLVASSTDTQYF
.	TRBV9	.	TRBJ2-1	TGTGCCAGCAGCGCGTCCGGCGGACTAGAGCAGTTCTTC	CASSASGGLEQFF
few	TRBV6-5	TRBD1	TRBJ2-3	TGTGCCAGCAGTTACGGGGACAGTAGCACAGATACGCAGTATTTT	CASSYGDSSTDTQYF
.	TRBV6-2/TRBV6-3	TRBD2	TRBJ2-3	TGTGCCAGCAGTTACTCGAGGACTAGCGGGGCACGCACAGATACGCAGTATTTT	CASSYSRTSGARTDTQYF
few	TRBV4-3	.	TRBJ1-1	TGCGCCAGCAGTCTCGGTCTTCTGGTCACTGAAGCTTTCTTT	CASSLGLLVTEAFF
few	TRBV5-1	.	TRBJ2-1	TGCGCCAGCAGCTTGAGCGCCGGTACGTACAATGAGCAGTTCTTC	CASSLSAGTYNEQFF
few	TRBV28	TRBD2	TRBJ2-7	TGTGCCAGCAGCCCCCCGGGACTAGCGGGGGGATCCGAAAAGTACTTC	CASSPPGLAGGSEKYF
few	TRBV29-1	.	TRBJ2-2	TGCAGCGCCCAAGGGCTATCATTCACCGGGGAGCTGTTTTTT	CSAQGLSFTGELFF
once	TRBV3-1	TRBD2	TRBJ2-1	TGTGCCAGCAGCCAACGAGGTAGGACTAGCGGGGGGGCCCCAGAGCAGTTCTTC	CASSQRGRTSGGAPEQFF
.	TRBV21-1	.	TRBJ2-5	TGTGCCAGCAGCAGGGGGGTAGCGGGAGTGTGGGAGACCCAGTACTTC	CASSRGVAGVWETQYF
many	TRBV20-1	.	TRBJ1-1	TGCAGTGCTAGAGCGGGGACTTATGAGAGGAACACTGAAGCTTTCTTT	CSARAGTYERNTEAFF
.	TRBV27	.	TRBJ2-5	TGTGCCAGCAGTTTAGATTTTACTCACACACAGGGACAAGAGACCCAGTACTTC	CASSLDFTHTQGQETQYF
.	TRBV15	.	TRBJ2-5	TGTGCCACCAGCAGAGATTTGGTAGAGACCCAGTACTTC	CATSRDLVETQYF
.	TRBV7-3	.	TRBJ1-1	TGTGCCAGCAGCCTCCGTGCAGGGGCAACGAACACTGAAGCTTTCTTT	CASSLRAGATNTEAFF
.	TRBV5-1	.	TRBJ1-1	TGCGCCAGCAGCTTGCTGGCAGGGAGTTCAACTGAAGCTTTCTTT	CASSLLAGSSTEAFF
.	TRBV20-1	.	TRBJ2-7	TGCAGTGCTAGAAATCCGGAGGGATACGAGCAGTACTTC	CSARNPEGYEQYF
.	TRBV2	TRBD1	TRBJ2-3	TGTACCAGCAGTTTCAGCAAGGGACAGGGCCATCGGAGGACAGATACGCAGTATTTT	CTSSFSKGQGHRRTDTQYF
few	TRBV10-3	.	TRBJ2-5	TGTGCCATCAGTGAGTCCCCTAGGGGGCAAGAGACCCAGTACTTC	CAISESPRGQETQYF
.	TRBV9	.	TRBJ2-1	TGTGCCAGCAGCGTTTTCTGGGGTGGCACCTGCAATGAGCAGTTCTTC	CASSVFWGGTCNEQFF
.	TRBV3-1	TRBD1	TRBJ1-2	TGTGCCAGCAGCCAAGACAGGGGGAGCGGCTACACCTTC	CASSQDRGSGYTF
many	TRBV29-1	TRBD1	TRBJ2-3	TGCAGCTTCCCGGGACAGGGAAACACAGATACGCAGTATTTT	CSFPGQGNTDTQYF
few	TRBV7-2	TRBD1	TRBJ2-1	TGTGCCAGCAGCTTACGGGACAGGGGTATGGGAGAGCAGTTCTTC	CASSLRDRGMGEQFF
many	TRBV29-1	TRBD1	TRBJ1-1	TGCAGCGTTGGACAGGGTGGCACTGAAGCTTTCTTT	CSVGQGGTEAFF
.	TRBV30	.	TRBJ2-7	TGTGCCTGGAGTGCCCTCTACGAGCAGTACTTC	CAWSALYEQYF
few	TRBV20-1	TRBD2	TRBJ2-2	TGCAGTGCTACTTGGACTAGCGGGAGGGCGAACACCGGGGAGCTGTTTTTT	CSATWTSGRANTGELFF
.	TRBV13	.	TRBJ1-6	TGTGCCAGCAGCTTAGCGGAGTTATCGGTTACGGCCCTCCACTTT	CASSLAELSVTALHF
many	TRBV20-1	TRBD1	TRBJ2-4	TGCAGTGCTAGCCCTCGGACAGGGGGCTCGAACATTCAGTACTTC	CSASPRTGGSNIQYF
.	TRBV24-1	TRBD2	TRBJ2-3	TGTGCCACCAGTGACGCGGGACTATCCACAGATACGCAGTATTTT	CATSDAGLSTDTQYF
few	TRBV3-1	.	TRBJ2-5	TGTGCCAGCAGCCAGGGGGGACAAGGTTTGACCCAGTACTTC	CASSQGGQGLTQYF
few	TRBV12-3/TRBV12-4	TRBD1	TRBJ1-2	TGTGCCAGCAGTGGACAGGGGTTTGGCTACACCTTC	CASSGQGFGYTF
few	TRBV7-2	.	TRBJ2-1	TGTGCCACCTCGGACTCGCTCACCTACAATGAGCAGTTCTTC	CATSDSLTYNEQFF
.	TRBV3-1	.	TRBJ2-2	TGTGCCAGCAGCCAAGATTTCACCGGGGAGCTGTTTTTT	CASSQDFTGELFF
.	TRBV27	TRBD1	TRBJ2-1	TGTGCCAGCAGCGACAGGGGGCGGTCTAGCAATGAGCAGTTCTTC	CASSDRGRSSNEQFF
many	TRBV6-2/TRBV6-3	.	TRBJ2-1	TGTGCCAGCAGCTTCTCCTACAATGAGCAGTTCTTC	CASSFSYNEQFF
many	TRBV5-1	TRBD1	TRBJ2-1	TGCGCCAGCAGCTCCGGGACAGGGGTTAATGAGCAGTTCTTC	CASSSGTGVNEQFF
few	TRBV14	TRBD2	TRBJ2-1	TGTGCCAGCAGCCAAGTACGGCTAGCGGAATACAATGAGCAGTTCTTC	CASSQVRLAEYNEQFF
.	TRBV3-1	.	TRBJ2-2	TGTGCCAGCTCCGAGGGGGCGATAGCGGGATATTCGGCCGGGGAGCTGTTTTTT	CASSEGAIAGYSAGELFF
.	TRBV5-5	TRBD1	TRBJ2-7	TGTGCCAGCAGCTTGGCCCGAACAGGGGGGAACGAGCAGTACTTC	CASSLARTGGNEQYF